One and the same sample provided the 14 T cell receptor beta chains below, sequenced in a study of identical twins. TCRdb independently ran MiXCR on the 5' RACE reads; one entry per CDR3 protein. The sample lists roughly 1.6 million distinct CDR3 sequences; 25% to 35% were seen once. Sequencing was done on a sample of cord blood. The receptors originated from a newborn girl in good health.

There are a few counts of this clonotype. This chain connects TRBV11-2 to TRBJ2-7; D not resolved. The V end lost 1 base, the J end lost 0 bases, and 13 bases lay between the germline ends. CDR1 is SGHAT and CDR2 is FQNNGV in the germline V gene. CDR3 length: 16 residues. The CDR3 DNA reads TGTGCCAGCAGCTTAGTCTGGCGACCGAGCTCCTACGAGCAGTACTTC. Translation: CASSLVWRPSSYEQYF.

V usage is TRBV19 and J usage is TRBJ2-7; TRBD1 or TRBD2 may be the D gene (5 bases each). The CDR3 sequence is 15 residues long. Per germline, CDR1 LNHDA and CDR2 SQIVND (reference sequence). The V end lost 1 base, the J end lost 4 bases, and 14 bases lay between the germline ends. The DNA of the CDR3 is TGTGCCAGTAGTATAGCGGGACGTCGGACTTACGAGCAGTACTTC. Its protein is CASSIAGRRTYEQYF.

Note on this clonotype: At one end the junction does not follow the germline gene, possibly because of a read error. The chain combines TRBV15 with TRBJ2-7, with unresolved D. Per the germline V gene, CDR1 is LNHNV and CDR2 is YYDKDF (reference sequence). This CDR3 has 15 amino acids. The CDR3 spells CATRRERARSYEQYF. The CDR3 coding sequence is TGTGCCACCAGAAGAGAACGGGCGCGATCCTACGAGCAGTACTTC.

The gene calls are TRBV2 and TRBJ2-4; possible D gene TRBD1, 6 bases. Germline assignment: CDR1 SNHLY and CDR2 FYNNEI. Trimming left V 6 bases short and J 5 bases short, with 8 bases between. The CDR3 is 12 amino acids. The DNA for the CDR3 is TGTGCCAGCAGCAACAGGGAAAACATTCAGTACTTC. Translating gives CASSNRENIQYF. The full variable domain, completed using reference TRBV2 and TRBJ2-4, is EPEVTQTPSHQVTQMGQEVILRCVPISNHLYFYWYRQILGQKVEFLVSFYNNEISEKSEIFDDQFSVERPDGSNFTLKIRSTKLEDSAMYFCASSNRENIQYFGAGTRLSVL.

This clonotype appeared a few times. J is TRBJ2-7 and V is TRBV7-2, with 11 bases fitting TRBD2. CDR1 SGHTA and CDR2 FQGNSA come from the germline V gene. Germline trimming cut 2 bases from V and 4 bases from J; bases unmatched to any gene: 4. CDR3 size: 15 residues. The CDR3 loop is CASSLTSGRHYEQYF. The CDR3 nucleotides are TGTGCCAGCAGCTTAACTAGCGGGAGACATTACGAGCAGTACTTC.

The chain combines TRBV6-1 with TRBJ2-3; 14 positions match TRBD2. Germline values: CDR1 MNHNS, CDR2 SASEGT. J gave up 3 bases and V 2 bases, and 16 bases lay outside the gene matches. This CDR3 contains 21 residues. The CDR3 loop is CASSEFYRLAGGPLITDTQYF. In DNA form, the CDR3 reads TGTGCCAGCAGTGAATTTTATCGACTAGCGGGAGGGCCGCTCATTACAGATACGCAGTATTTT.

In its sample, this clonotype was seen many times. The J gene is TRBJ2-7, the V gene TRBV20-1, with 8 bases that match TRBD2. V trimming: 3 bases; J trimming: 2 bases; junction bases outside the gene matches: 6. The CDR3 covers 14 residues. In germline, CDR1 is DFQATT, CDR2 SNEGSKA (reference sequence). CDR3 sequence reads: CSASGLAGTYEQYF. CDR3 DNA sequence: TGCAGTGCTAGCGGGCTAGCGGGCACCTACGAGCAGTACTTC.

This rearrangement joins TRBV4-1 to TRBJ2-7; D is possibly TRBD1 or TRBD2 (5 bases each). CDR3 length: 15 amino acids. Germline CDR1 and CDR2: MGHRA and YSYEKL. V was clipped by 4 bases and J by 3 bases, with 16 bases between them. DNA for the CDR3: TGCGCCAGCAGCCCCAGGGACGGATCCATCTACGAGCAGTACTTC. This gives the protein CASSPRDGSIYEQYF.

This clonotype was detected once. CDR3 sequence: CSAPNGSTDTQYF. In DNA form, the CDR3 reads TGCAGTGCGCCCAACGGGAGCACAGATACGCAGTATTTT. J is TRBJ2-3 and V is TRBV20-1; D uncertain. Trimming left V 6 bases short and J 0 bases short, with 10 bases between. Germline assignment: CDR1 DFQATT and CDR2 SNEGSKA (reference sequence). The CDR3 covers 13 residues.

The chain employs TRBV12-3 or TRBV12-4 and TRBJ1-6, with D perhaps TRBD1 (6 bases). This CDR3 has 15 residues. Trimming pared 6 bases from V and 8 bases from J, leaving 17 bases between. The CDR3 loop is CASSSAGASHSPLHF. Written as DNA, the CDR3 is TGTGCCAGCAGCTCGGCAGGGGCCTCTCATTCACCCCTCCACTTT.

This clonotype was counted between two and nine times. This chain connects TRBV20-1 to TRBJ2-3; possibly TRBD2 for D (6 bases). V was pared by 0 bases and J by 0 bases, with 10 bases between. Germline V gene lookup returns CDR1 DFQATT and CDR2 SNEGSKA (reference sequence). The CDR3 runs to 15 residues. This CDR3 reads CSARDEAGSTDTQYF. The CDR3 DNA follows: TGCAGTGCTAGAGATGAGGCGGGGAGCACAGATACGCAGTATTTT.

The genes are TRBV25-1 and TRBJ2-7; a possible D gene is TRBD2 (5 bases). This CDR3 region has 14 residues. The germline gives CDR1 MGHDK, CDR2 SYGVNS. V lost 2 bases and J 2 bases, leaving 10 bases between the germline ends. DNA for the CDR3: TGTGCCAGCAGTGAAAGTAATAGCGCCTACGAGCAGTACTTC. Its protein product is CASSESNSAYEQYF.

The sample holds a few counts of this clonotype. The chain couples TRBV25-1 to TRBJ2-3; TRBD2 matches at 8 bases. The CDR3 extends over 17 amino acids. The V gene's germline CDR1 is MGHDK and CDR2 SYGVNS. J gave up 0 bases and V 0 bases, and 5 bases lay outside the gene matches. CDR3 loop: CASSEYRTSGSTDTQYF. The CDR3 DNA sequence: TGTGCCAGCAGTGAATATCGAACTAGCGGAAGCACAGATACGCAGTATTTT.

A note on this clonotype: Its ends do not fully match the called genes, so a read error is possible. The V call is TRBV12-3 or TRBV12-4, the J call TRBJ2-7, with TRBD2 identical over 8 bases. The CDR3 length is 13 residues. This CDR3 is CANSGTSGYEQYF. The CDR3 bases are TGTGCCAACAGTGGCACTAGCGGCTACGAGCAGTACTTC.